Given below is one T cell receptor beta chain in context. This record comes from a study of vaccination and CD4 T cells after COVID-19. The overall study: A positive SARS-CoV-2 nasal swab PCR result was recorded for each convalescent patient; about ten were mild and one severe. At day 14 and again at days 161 to 241 post-vaccination, a few convalescent patients were sampled.

Germline V gene data show CDR1 as SGHTA and CDR2 as FQGNSA. The CDR3 contains 19 residues. V shed 6 bases, J shed 4 bases, and the junction held 13 bases outside the gene matches. The time point: late sampling 161 to 241 days after vaccination in a few convalescent patients. TCRdb analysed the PCR reads with MiXCR anew, one entry per CDR3 protein. The sample yields some 27,000 distinct CDR3 sequences, around 53% seen once. This specimen was CD4+ T cells from blood, taken about 7 months after SARS-CoV-2 vaccination. V gene TRBV7-2 combines with J gene TRBJ2-3, with TRBD2 matching 16 bases. This TCR was recovered from a human donor who had recovered from COVID-19. CDR3 bases: TGTGCCAGCAGTTCCGACCCTGCGGGACTAGCGGGAGGGGCAGATACGCAGTATTTT. Translated, it gives CASSSDPAGLAGGADTQYF.